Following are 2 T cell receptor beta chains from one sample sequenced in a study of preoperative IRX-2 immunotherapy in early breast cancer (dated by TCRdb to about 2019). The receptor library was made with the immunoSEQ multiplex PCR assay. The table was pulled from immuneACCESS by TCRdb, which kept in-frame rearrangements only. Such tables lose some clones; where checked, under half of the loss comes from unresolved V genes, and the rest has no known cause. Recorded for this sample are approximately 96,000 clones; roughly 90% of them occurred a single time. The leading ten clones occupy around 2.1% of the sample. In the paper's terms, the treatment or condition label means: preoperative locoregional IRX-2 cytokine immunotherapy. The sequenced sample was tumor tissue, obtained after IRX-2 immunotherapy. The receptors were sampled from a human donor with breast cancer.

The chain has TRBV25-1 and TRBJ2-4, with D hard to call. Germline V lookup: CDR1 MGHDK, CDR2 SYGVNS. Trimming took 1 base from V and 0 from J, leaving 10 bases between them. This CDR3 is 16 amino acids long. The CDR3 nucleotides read TGTGCCAGCAGTGAATCAGGCACACTAGCCAAAAACATTCAGTACTTC. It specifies CASSESGTLAKNIQYF.

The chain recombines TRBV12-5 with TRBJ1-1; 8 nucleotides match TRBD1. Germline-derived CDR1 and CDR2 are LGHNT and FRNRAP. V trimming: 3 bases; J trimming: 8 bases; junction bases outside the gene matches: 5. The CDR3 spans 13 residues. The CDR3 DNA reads TGTGCTAGTGGTTTCAGGACAGGGCAGGAAGCTTTCTTT. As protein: CASGFRTGQEAFF.